Following are 5 T cell receptor beta chains from one sample sequenced in a study of blood T cell repertoires in COVID-19. The data were produced by immunoSEQ multiplex PCR, yet TCRdb's version contains in-frame clones alone and is incomplete. The sample contains about 160,000 clones, around 80% of which appear only once. Sequenced: peripheral blood. These receptors all come from a woman older than 75 with acute or convalescent COVID-19.

CDR3 loop: CAISELTGNTEAFF. The CDR3 DNA follows: TGTGCCATCAGTGAGTTGACGGGGAACACTGAAGCTTTCTTT. The chain joins TRBV10-3 to TRBJ1-1, with D hard to call. CDR1 is ENHRY, CDR2 SYGVKD, per germline. There are 14 residues in the CDR3. V gave up 1 base and J gave up 1 base, with 7 bases separating them.

The chain links TRBV7-8 to TRBJ2-7; possibly TRBD1 for D (5 bases). The CDR3 totals 15 residues. Between the trimmed V and J ends, which lost 0 bases and 1 base, there was a span of 10 bases. CDR1 and CDR2 from the germline V gene are SGHVS and FQNEAQ. The CDR3 here is CASSLAAAGSYEQYF. Here the CDR3 DNA reads TGTGCCAGCAGCTTAGCTGCGGCAGGGTCCTACGAGCAGTACTTC.

The sample holds a few counts of this clone. This chain connects TRBV5-1 to TRBJ2-3; 13 bases are shared with TRBD2. The CDR3 is made up of 19 amino acids. CDR1 and CDR2 from the germline V gene are SGHRS and YFSETQ. Trimming cost V 4 bases and J 0 bases; bases outside gene matches: 11. The CDR3 bases are TGCGCCAGCAGCCCGGCCAGGACTAGCGGGAGCGCAAGCACAGATACGCAGTATTTT. Translated, it gives CASSPARTSGSASTDTQYF.

The chain is built from TRBV6-5 and TRBJ2-1; 8 bases fit TRBD2. V trimming: 4 bases; J trimming: 6 bases; junction bases outside the gene matches: 8. CDR1 MNHEY and CDR2 SVGAGI come from the germline V gene. The CDR3 is made up of 15 amino acids. CDR3 amino acids: CASSSTSGNFNEQFF. The CDR3 DNA reads as TGTGCCAGCAGTTCCACTAGCGGCAATTTCAATGAGCAGTTCTTC.

This sequence joins TRBV5-4 and TRBJ1-4; no clear D. Trimming took 1 base from V and 0 from J, leaving 10 bases between them. The CDR3 sequence is 16 residues long. Per the germline V gene, CDR1 is SGHNT and CDR2 is YYREEE (reference sequence). In DNA form, the CDR3 reads TGTGCCAGCAGCTTGCGTCAGTCTGCAACTAATGAAAAACTGTTTTTT. Its translation: CASSLRQSATNEKLFF.